Listed here are 31 T cell receptor beta chains from one sample, sequenced in a study of T-cell reconstitution after alpha-beta-depleted transplantation in children (dated by TCRdb to between 2015 and 2016). Library preparation was by PCR. Sequencing took place on an Illumina HiSeq 2500. To normalize quantification of the TCRbeta repertoire, the TCR libraries were built with molecular barcoding that relied on unique molecular identifiers. Through fastp at Q25 and MiXCR, TCRdb rebuilt clones from the public reads, retaining in-frame beta chains. CDR3 protein sequences are deduplicated, and each keeps its most common genes and DNA. The sample table holds approximately 800,000 distinct CDR3 sequences, of which approximately 15% were seen once. The ten largest clonotypes hold roughly 4.8% of the sample. The meaning of the sample's treatment or condition label: allogeneic hematopoietic cell transplantation with graft depleted of TCRalphabeta T cells and CD19 B cells.

The source was PBMCs, mostly from graft donor cells, collected 360 days after TCRalphabeta/CD19-depleted stem cell transplant. The source of these receptors is a male patient between 10 and 17 years old who had a stem cell transplant for acute lymphoblastic leukemia, so the T cells may come from the graft donor.

The rearrangement links TRBV27 to TRBJ2-2; D tentatively reads TRBD1 or TRBD2 (6 bases each). The V end lost 7 bases, the J end lost 5 bases, and 14 bases lay between the germline ends. CDR1 MNHEY and CDR2 SMNVEV come from the germline V gene (reference sequence). The CDR3 is made up of 14 amino acids. CDR3 sequence reads: CASTRGQATGELFF. CDR3 bases: TGTGCCAGCACCCGGGGGCAAGCAACCGGGGAGCTGTTTTTT.

This chain connects TRBV5-1 to TRBJ2-5, with D possibly matching TRBD1 (6 bases). From germline, CDR1 is SGHRS and CDR2 YFSETQ. The V end lost 3 bases, the J end lost 2 bases, and 11 bases lay between the germline ends. The CDR3 has 14 amino acids. The CDR3 spells CASSSGHPQETQYF. CDR3 sequence (DNA): TGCGCCAGCAGCTCGGGACACCCTCAAGAGACCCAGTACTTC.

The CDR3 nucleotides are TGTGCCAGCAATTCGGGTGGGAGCTCCTACGAGCAGTACTTC. The encoded protein is CASNSGGSSYEQYF. V and J are TRBV27 and TRBJ2-7, with TRBD2 as a possible D gene (5 bases). Trimming shortened V by 7 bases and J by 0 bases, and 13 bases separated the two germline ends. Germline V gives CDR1 MNHEY, CDR2 SMNVEV (reference sequence). The length of the CDR3 is 14 residues.

The chain recombines TRBV4-1 with TRBJ2-7; D remains ambiguous. CDR1 MGHRA and CDR2 YSYEKL come from the germline V gene. The CDR3 totals 14 residues. V lost 2 bases, J lost 6 bases, and 14 bases lay in between. The CDR3 loop is CASSQFLAAGEQYF. In nucleotides, the CDR3 is TGCGCCAGCAGCCAATTTCTGGCCGCCGGCGAGCAGTACTTC.

The sample holds a few counts of this clonotype. This chain joins TRBV12-3 or TRBV12-4 and TRBJ1-5; no definite D call. The CDR3 runs 12 residues. V was shortened by 6 bases and J by 5 bases, with 8 bases between the two germline ends. CDR3 residues: CASSFAHQPQHF. The CDR3 region has the DNA TGTGCCAGCAGCTTCGCTCATCAGCCCCAGCATTTT.

This clonotype appeared a few times. The V gene is TRBV21-1, the J gene TRBJ2-5; whether TRBD1, the table's D call, matches the DNA was not checked. TRBV21-1 has pseudogene status. This CDR3 has 16 residues. CDR3 sequence (DNA): TGTGCCAGCAGCAAAGGGGGGCAGGGCGAGGGGGAGACCCAGTACTTC. Its translation is CASSKGGQGEGETQYF.

The J gene is TRBJ2-1, the V gene TRBV9; tentatively, D is TRBD2 (5 bases). The CDR3 is made up of 15 amino acids. CDR1 is SGDLS and CDR2 is YYNGEE in the germline V gene. Trimming took 3 bases from V and 6 from J, leaving 16 bases between them. The CDR3 spells CASSAPGSLFNEQFF. CDR3 nucleotides: TGTGCCAGCAGCGCCCCGGGATCGCTTTTCAATGAGCAGTTCTTC.

There are a few counts of this clonotype. The chain couples TRBV12-3 or TRBV12-4 to TRBJ2-2, with 9 bases lining up with TRBD1. This CDR3 contains 16 residues. V shed 4 bases and J 6 bases; nucleotides not matched to a gene: 9. This CDR3 reads CASSSLTGTGSGELFF. The DNA for the CDR3 is TGTGCCAGCAGTTCCCTAACCGGGACAGGGTCCGGGGAGCTGTTTTTT.

This clonotype was seen once. The chain recombines TRBV7-7 with TRBJ2-3, with 8 bases aligning to TRBD1. This CDR3 spans 15 amino acids. J was trimmed by 2 bases and V by 5 bases; bases with no gene match: 6. Germline V CDR1 and CDR2: SSHAT, FNYEAQ (reference sequence). DNA of the CDR3: TGTGCCAGCAGCCCCAACAGGGGGGTCACAGATACGCAGTATTTT. It is translated as CASSPNRGVTDTQYF. Using reference TRBV7-7 and TRBJ2-3 for the parts outside the CDR3, the full variable domain is GAGVSQSPRYKVTKRGQDVTLRCDPISSHATLYWYQQALGQGPEFLTYFNYEAQPDKSGLPSDRFSAERPEGSISTLTIQRTEQRDSAMYRCASSPNRGVTDTQYFGPGTRLTVL.

This clonotype came up a few times. This chain connects TRBV5-6 to TRBJ1-1; D ambiguous. CDR3 length equals 14 residues. Trimming shortened V by 5 bases and J by 5 bases, and 16 bases separated the two germline ends. Germline V gene sequence: CDR1 SGHDT, CDR2 YYEEEE. The CDR3 sequence is CASSLERARTEAFF. Written as DNA, the CDR3 is TGTGCCAGCAGTCTGGAGAGGGCGCGGACTGAAGCTTTCTTT.

In DNA, the CDR3 is TGCAGTGCTAGAGGGGCCGCTAACCGCATATATTTT. Encoded protein: CSARGAANRIYF. The chain uses TRBV20-1 and TRBJ1-3, with no clear D. The CDR3 length is 12 residues. Germline V lookup: CDR1 DFQATT, CDR2 SNEGSKA (reference sequence). V was shortened by 1 base and J by 12 bases, with 13 bases between the two germline ends.

A few counts support this clonotype. V gene TRBV9 combines with J gene TRBJ1-5; TRBD1 might be the D (6 bases). Germline lookup yields CDR1 SGDLS and CDR2 YYNGEE. This CDR3 has 14 amino acids. Trimming stripped 4 bases from V and 4 bases from J, with 12 bases between. CDR3 sequence reads: CASSFGQFNQPQHF. As DNA, the CDR3 is TGTGCCAGCAGCTTTGGACAGTTTAATCAGCCCCAGCATTTT.

This clonotype was seen a handful of times. The rearrangement uses TRBV5-1 and TRBJ2-7; TRBD1 might be the D (6 bases). CDR3 length: 14 amino acids. V lost 4 bases, J lost 2 bases, and 13 bases lay in between. Germline loops: CDR1 SGHRS, CDR2 YFSETQ. The CDR3 region is CASSRQELTYEQYF. The CDR3 coding sequence is TGCGCCAGCAGCCGACAGGAACTTACCTACGAGCAGTACTTC.

This clonotype was recorded at least ten times. The rearrangement links TRBV29-1 to TRBJ2-2; D possibly corresponds to TRBD1 (6 bases). This CDR3 comprises 15 residues. V was clipped by 7 bases and J by 3 bases, with 18 bases between them. CDR1 SQVTM and CDR2 ANQGSEA come from the germline V gene. This CDR3 reads CSAGPRGGYTGELFF. The CDR3 bases are TGCAGCGCCGGGCCGAGAGGGGGATACACCGGGGAGCTGTTTTTT.

The CDR3 DNA reads TGCGCCAGCAGACCTATGGACAGGGGCGTTTACTCCTACGAGCAGTACTTC. Translation gives CASRPMDRGVYSYEQYF. The chain carries TRBV4-1 and TRBJ2-7; 9 bases are a match to TRBD1. J was trimmed by 0 bases and V by 6 bases; bases with no gene match: 12. This CDR3 has 17 residues. The germline V gene encodes CDR1 MGHRA and CDR2 YSYEKL.

This clonotype was recorded many times. The chain combines TRBV29-1 with TRBJ2-7, with D uncertain. Trimming removed 7 bases from V and 6 bases from J, with 16 bases in between. CDR3 length: 12 amino acids. Germline lookup yields CDR1 SQVTM and CDR2 ANQGSEA. The CDR3 DNA follows: TGCAGCGCCAAGCAGACACTGGCCGAGCAGTACTTC. Translating gives CSAKQTLAEQYF.

This chain links TRBV5-1 with TRBJ2-7; 10 bases are a match to TRBD2. Germline V gene sequence: CDR1 SGHRS, CDR2 YFSETQ. With 1 base clipped from V and 3 bases from J, the junction kept 7 bases outside the gene matches. This CDR3 spans 16 amino acids. CDR3 nucleotides: TGCGCCAGCAGCTTGAGATGGTCTAGCGGGGGCTACGAGCAGTACTTC. Translated, it gives CASSLRWSSGGYEQYF.

This clonotype showed up many times. The J gene is TRBJ2-7, the V gene TRBV7-8; tentatively, D is TRBD1 or TRBD2 (5 bases each). The CDR3 has 15 amino acids. Trimming removed 5 bases at V and 1 base at J, with 15 bases between. Germline values: CDR1 SGHVS, CDR2 FQNEAQ. The CDR3 loop reads CASSLWDGESYEQYF. CDR3 nucleotide sequence: TGTGCCAGCAGCCTTTGGGACGGGGAATCCTACGAGCAGTACTTC.

This clonotype was counted only a few times. The V and J genes are TRBV14 and TRBJ2-7; D not resolved. The CDR3 has 15 residues. The V end was cut by 4 bases, the J end by 3 bases, with 16 bases between. Germline CDR1 is SGHDN and CDR2 is FVKESK. CDR3 nucleotides: TGTGCCAGCAGCCGCACGGAGAACCTATACTACGAGCAGTACTTC. Its translation: CASSRTENLYYEQYF. The full variable domain, its missing parts supplied by reference TRBV14 and TRBJ2-7, is EAGVTQFPSHSVIEKGQTVTLRCDPISGHDNLYWYRRVMGKEIKFLLHFVKESKQDESGMPNNRFLAERTGGTYSTLKVQPAELEDSGVYFCASSRTENLYYEQYFGPGTRLTVT.

This clonotype occurred a few times. This rearrangement joins TRBV7-9 to TRBJ2-7; D unclear. CDR1 is SEHNR, CDR2 FQNEAQ, per germline (reference sequence). This CDR3 has 10 amino acids. V dropped 4 bases and J dropped 5 bases, with 3 bases sitting between them. The CDR3 coding sequence is TGTGCCAGCAGCTGGGACGAGCAGTACTTC. As protein: CASSWDEQYF.

The V gene is TRBV28, the J gene TRBJ1-6; 9 nucleotides match TRBD1. This CDR3 contains 15 residues. In germline, CDR1 is MDHEN, CDR2 SYDVKM. V lost 2 bases to trimming and J lost 10 bases; unmatched junction nucleotides: 6. CDR3 sequence (DNA): TGTGCCAGCAGTTTAAGTGGGACAGGGCTGTCACCCCTCCACTTT. Encoded protein: CASSLSGTGLSPLHF.

This clonotype was detected many times. This rearrangement joins TRBV12-3 or TRBV12-4 to TRBJ2-2; D perhaps matches TRBD1 (6 bases). This CDR3 is 16 amino acids long. V lost 4 bases, J lost 0 bases, and 12 bases lay in between. The CDR3: CASSYSGTTNTGELFF. The CDR3 nucleotides are TGTGCCAGCAGTTACTCCGGGACAACGAACACCGGGGAGCTGTTTTTT.

The chain is built from TRBV20-1 and TRBJ2-7, with TRBD2 matching over 11 bases. The CDR3 is 14 residues long. With V trimmed by 6 bases and J by 5 bases, 9 bases remained unmatched. Germline CDR1 and CDR2: DFQATT and SNEGSKA (reference sequence). The CDR3 protein is CSALGTSGSHEQYF. For the CDR3, the DNA is TGCAGTGCCCTTGGGACTAGCGGATCTCACGAGCAGTACTTC.

The sample holds a few counts of this clonotype. This chain connects TRBV5-1 to TRBJ2-3; 8 bases agree with TRBD2. The trim removed 4 bases at V and 0 bases at J, leaving 7 bases unmatched. CDR1 is SGHRS and CDR2 is YFSETQ in the germline V gene. The CDR3 runs to 16 residues. DNA of the CDR3: TGCGCCAGCAGCCTTCGACTAGCGACTAGCACAGATACGCAGTATTTT. Protein product: CASSLRLATSTDTQYF.

This sequence joins TRBV7-7 and TRBJ2-7; unclear D gene. V lost 5 bases and J lost 3, with 11 bases in between. The germline V gene encodes CDR1 SSHAT and CDR2 FNYEAQ (reference sequence). The CDR3 is 13 amino acids. Here the CDR3 reads CASSQGPFYEQYF. The DNA of the CDR3 is TGTGCCAGCAGCCAAGGACCCTTCTACGAGCAGTACTTC.

For this clonotype: Relative to the germline gene, one junction end is altered; a read error may explain this. The rearrangement uses TRBV7-8 and TRBJ2-7; TRBD1 matches 10 bases. Germline-derived CDR1 and CDR2 are SGHVS and FQNEAQ. The CDR3 has 12 residues. The CDR3 bases are TGTGCCAGCAGCTGGGACAGGGGCCATATAGGCTTC. Residues: CASSWDRGHIGF.

This clonotype has more than one count but fewer than ten. This chain links TRBV9 with TRBJ2-7, with D uncertain. The germline V gene encodes CDR1 SGDLS and CDR2 YYNGEE. The CDR3 extends over 15 amino acids. V was trimmed by 0 bases and J by 4 bases, leaving 14 bases between them. The CDR3 here is CASSVEGVRIYEQYF. CDR3 bases: TGTGCCAGCAGCGTAGAAGGAGTTAGGATTTACGAGCAGTACTTC.

The V and J genes are TRBV5-1 and TRBJ2-7, with 10 bases that match TRBD1. The germline V gene has CDR1 SGHRS and CDR2 YFSETQ. V gave up 3 bases and J gave up 4 bases; unmatched junction bases: 4. This CDR3 spans 14 amino acids. The CDR3 DNA sequence: TGCGCCAGCAGCTCGACAGGGGGCTTTTACGAGCAGTACTTC. This translates into CASSSTGGFYEQYF.

This clonotype occurred a few times. V usage is TRBV7-9 and J usage is TRBJ1-5; maybe TRBD1 (6 bases). V shed 3 bases and J shed 4 bases, with 13 bases lying between them. The CDR3 has 15 amino acids. CDR1 SEHNR and CDR2 FQNEAQ come from the germline V gene (reference sequence). CDR3 nucleotide sequence: TGTGCCAGCAGCTTGAATAGGGGGGTAAATCAGCCCCAGCATTTT. The encoded protein is CASSLNRGVNQPQHF.

This clonotype was found a few times. The rearrangement joins TRBV20-1 to TRBJ1-4, with a possible D match to TRBD1 (6 bases). In germline, CDR1 is DFQATT, CDR2 SNEGSKA (reference sequence). The V and J ends lost 2 bases and 8 bases respectively, with 12 bases between them. The CDR3 contains 13 residues. CDR3 sequence: CSARNRVEEKLFF. The CDR3 DNA follows: TGCAGTGCTAGAAACAGGGTGGAGGAAAAACTGTTTTTT.

This clonotype was recorded at least ten times. The J gene is TRBJ2-7, the V gene TRBV5-5; no clear D gene. V lost 4 bases and J 4 bases, leaving 15 bases between the germline ends. The CDR3 is 14 amino acids. Germline CDR1 reads SGHKS; CDR2 reads YYEKEE (reference sequence). The CDR3, as DNA: TGTGCCAGCAGCCTGGGTCCAATTGGATACGAGCAGTACTTC. Its protein is CASSLGPIGYEQYF.